This record looks at one T cell receptor (beta chain) sequence and its context. The data were obtained in a study of blood T cell repertoires in COVID-19. The method was immunoSEQ multiplex PCR; TCRdb's version includes in-frame clones alone and lacks a portion of them. Of about 180,000 clones in the sample, 88% are singletons; the top ten hold 9%. CDR1 is SNHLY, CDR2 FYNNEI, per germline. The J segment lost 5 bases and the V segment lost 3 bases, leaving 8 bases of the junction unmatched. This CDR3 is built from 17 residues. The chain couples TRBV2 to TRBJ1-5; 12 positions match TRBD1. Sequenced input: PBMCs or T cells enriched from blood (not recorded which). This TCR derives from a woman aged 18-29 years who had recovered from COVID-19. CDR3 residues: CASSDWDRGQMDQPQHF. CDR3 DNA sequence: TGTGCCAGCAGTGATTGGGACAGGGGGCAAATGGATCAGCCCCAGCATTTT.